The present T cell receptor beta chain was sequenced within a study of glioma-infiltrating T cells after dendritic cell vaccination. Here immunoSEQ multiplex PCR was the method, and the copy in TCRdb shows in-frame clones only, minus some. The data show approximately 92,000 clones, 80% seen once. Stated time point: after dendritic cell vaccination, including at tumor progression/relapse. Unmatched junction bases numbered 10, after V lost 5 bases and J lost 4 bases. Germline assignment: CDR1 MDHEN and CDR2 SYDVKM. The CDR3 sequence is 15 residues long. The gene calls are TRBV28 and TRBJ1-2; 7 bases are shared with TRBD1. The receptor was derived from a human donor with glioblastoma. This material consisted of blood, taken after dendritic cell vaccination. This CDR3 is CASSTGGGVSYGYTF. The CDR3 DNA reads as TGTGCCAGCAGTACCGGAGGGGGCGTTTCCTATGGCTACACCTTC.